This TCR beta chain was sequenced for a study of blood T cell repertoires in COVID-19. Study details: From T cells, B-cell-depleted T cells, or PBMCs came the material, which was cDNA or gDNA.

In the authors' workflow: From reference gene primer amplification, estimates of nucleated cell counts were derived. TCRdb's table, derived via immunoSEQ multiplex PCR, lists solely in-frame clones and lacks some. Clonal size and the V and J genes are those of that table, whereas D and trimming came from the DNA. The data contain roughly 330,000 clones, around 89% of them singletons. Germline V gene lookup returns CDR1 SGHNT and CDR2 YYREEE (reference sequence). The CDR3 runs to 13 residues. Trimming took 0 bases from V and 5 from J; bases not matched to a gene: 2. This sequence originates from a man aged 18 to 30 who had recovered from COVID-19. Sequencing was performed on peripheral blood. The chain links TRBV5-4 to TRBJ2-7; 7 bases are shared with TRBD1. CDR3 sequence: CASSLAGTDEQYF. CDR3 nucleotide sequence: TGTGCCAGCAGCTTGGCCGGGACAGACGAGCAGTACTTC.